The entry below describes one TCR beta chain. What it binds is unknown. This sample is drawn from a study of CD8 T cells in ankylosing spondylitis. Study results and limitations: Earlier studies detected some motif variants in reactive arthritis synovial fluid and blood. A TCR beta motif of under ten highly homologous variants seemed to mark ankylosing spondylitis blood. Relatively scarce in peripheral blood, disease-linked clones were CD8+. Reportedly, significant enrichment of disease-linked clones occurred in matched ankylosing spondylitis synovial fluid.

Molecular-barcoded quantitative 5'-RACE produced these TCR beta libraries. TCRdb reanalysed the 5' RACE reads using MiXCR and keeps one entry per CDR3 protein. Of 750,000 to 850,000 distinct CDR3 sequences detected, approximately 12% appear once; the ten largest clones hold 0.51%. Trimming at V came to 0 bases and at J to 4 bases, leaving 5 bases not matched to a gene. Germline V gene sequence: CDR1 KGHSH, CDR2 LQKENI. CDR3 length: 16 residues. The TCR comes from a male donor with ankylosing spondylitis. The genes are TRBV18 and TRBJ2-7; 11 bases match TRBD2. Sequencing was done on a sample of blood, either unsorted or a sorted T cell fraction (not recorded which). CDR3 sequence (DNA): TGTGCCAGCTCACCACCTACTAGCGGGAGATTGTACGAGCAGTACTTC. Its protein is CASSPPTSGRLYEQYF.